Sequencing of this T cell receptor (beta chain) was carried out in a study of human T cells and chemical hapten exposure. Study information: There were per-sample TCR yield variations, arising mainly from small pooled library volume differences.

As for this clonotype: The antigen remains undetermined.

Study-level points and caveats: Counts of TCRs above 1 in 1000 frequency stayed unchanged with DPC sensitization.

As to time point: healthy volunteer bleed at 2 weeks. The total RNA was obtained from whole blood that was not fractionated. As the library was built, unique molecular identifiers were attached to individual cDNA molecules. TCRdb re-called the RACE reads with MiXCR, one entry per CDR3 protein. Seen here are 130,000 or so distinct CDR3 sequences, around 8.2% observed once, and the top ten hold around 2%. Trimming took 5 bases from V and 8 from J, leaving 18 bases between them. The CDR3 has 14 residues. Sequenced: whole blood. The chain recombines TRBV12-3 or TRBV12-4 with TRBJ1-2; weak D call: TRBD1 (6 bases). This clonotype was obtained from a male donor in good health. Some clones in this sample may be carry-over from other donors' samples. In DNA form, the CDR3 reads TGTGCCAGCAGTGATACAGGGTTCCCTAGCGGCTACACCTTC. Its translation is CASSDTGFPSGYTF.